This T cell receptor beta chain was identified during a study of shared clonotypes between healthy human individuals. Study overall: Contributing individuals were two females and a few males aged 18 to 49. General study findings and limits: Generation of non-shared clonotypes was less probable than generation of clonotypes shared by all four donors. The authors sampled blood alone, and tissue repertoires likely differ.

The CDR3 has 14 amino acids. Trimming pared 1 base from V and 9 bases from J, leaving 15 bases between. Germline loops: CDR1 SGHAT, CDR2 FQDESV (reference sequence). With regard to this clone: Its antigen is not identified.

There were only Caucasian adults among the donors, and all lived in Nashville, Tennessee. Generated by immunoSEQ multiplex PCR, the TCRdb table keeps only in-frame clones and is missing some. Of 1,500,000 or so clones in the sample, approximately 97% were seen once. The chain couples TRBV11-1 to TRBJ1-1; the D gene is possibly TRBD1 (5 bases). Specimen: naive CD4+ T cells sorted from blood. The subset: CD45RA+ positively selected. The TCR sequence derives from a man aged 25-40 years in good health. For the CDR3, the DNA is TGTGCCAGCAGCTTAGGAAGGATGGGGGGACAAGCTTTCTTT. Protein sequence: CASSLGRMGGQAFF.